Detailed here is one T cell receptor beta chain. Antigen specificity is unknown. This sample was taken from a study of cytomegalovirus exposure and HLA in healthy donors. Findings of the study overall: The authors assumed roughly uniform sequencing depth across donors for presence/absence analyses. The authors later linked a missense DCLRE1C variant to TCR beta V- and J-gene trimming. Highest at DRB1 and lowest at HLA-C, TCR association rates differed among HLA loci in a later analysis.

Germline V gene data show CDR1 as MNHEY and CDR2 as SVGAGI. V gave up 2 bases and J gave up 0 bases, with 7 bases separating them. The CDR3 contains 14 residues. This PCR relied on a set of 60 Vbeta primers and 13 Jbeta primers. TCRdb's table, derived via immunoSEQ multiplex PCR, lists solely in-frame clones and lacks some. Counted here are 180,000 or so clones, over 80% occurring once; the ten biggest clones make up around 4.1%. The receptor was isolated from a woman aged 45 to 65 in good health and CMV-seropositive. The material sequenced was PBMCs. The chain has TRBV6-5 and TRBJ2-5; no clear D. The CDR3 DNA is TGTGCCAGCAGTTACGAGGCTAACCAAGAGACCCAGTACTTC. Its translation is CASSYEANQETQYF.